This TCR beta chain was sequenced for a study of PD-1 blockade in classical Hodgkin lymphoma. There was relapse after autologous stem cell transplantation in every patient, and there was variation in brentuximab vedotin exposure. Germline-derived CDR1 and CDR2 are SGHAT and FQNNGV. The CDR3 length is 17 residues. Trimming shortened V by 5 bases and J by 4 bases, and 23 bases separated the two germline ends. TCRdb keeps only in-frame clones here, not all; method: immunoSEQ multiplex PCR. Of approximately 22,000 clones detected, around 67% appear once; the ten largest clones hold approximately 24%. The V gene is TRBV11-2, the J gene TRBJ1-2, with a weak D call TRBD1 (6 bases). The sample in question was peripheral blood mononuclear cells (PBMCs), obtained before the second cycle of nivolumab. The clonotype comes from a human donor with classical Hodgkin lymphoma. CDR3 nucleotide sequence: TGTGCCAGCAGCGACCCCCGCGGTTCACAGGGAGCCTATGGCTACACCTTC. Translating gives CASSDPRGSQGAYGYTF.